The rows below give T cell receptor beta chains drawn from one sample of a study of T cells in Graves' hyperthyroidism and ophthalmopathy. In TCRdb, the multiplex PCR reads were re-called with MiXCR into one record per CDR3 protein. Of about 640,000 distinct CDR3 sequences in the sample, under 25% are singletons; the top ten hold over 30%. Specimen: blood. The origin of the receptors is a man aged 30-40 years with Graves' ophthalmopathy. The CDR3 runs from the conserved cysteine through the conserved F or W. Each record gives: D gene, J gene, clone size, V gene, CDR3 DNA, CDR3 protein. D genes are given only for firm matches. Size is stated for part of the rows, as once, few or many counts, or as a class when the clone is expanded.

TRBD2	TRBJ2-3	many	TRBV11-2	TGTGCCAGCAGCTTACGGGGAGGGCCAGATACGCAGTATTTT	CASSLRGGPDTQYF
.	TRBJ1-4	few	TRBV12-3/TRBV12-4	TGTGCCAGCAGTTTAAGGACGGGGCCTAATGAAAAACTGTTTTTT	CASSLRTGPNEKLFF
.	TRBJ1-1	.	TRBV4-1	TGCGCCAGCAGCCCCCCCCACGGAACGGTAACTGAAGCTTTCTTT	CASSPPHGTVTEAFF
.	TRBJ2-5	few	TRBV29-1	TGCAGCGCTGGGAGGCAGGGCGGAGAGACCCAGTACTTC	CSAGRQGGETQYF
.	TRBJ1-5	few	TRBV19	TGTGCCAGTAGTTTACAGACCGGCAATCAGCCCCAGCATTTT	CASSLQTGNQPQHF
TRBD1	TRBJ2-1	many	TRBV5-1	TGCGCCAGCAGCATGGGACAGGGTTACAATGAGCAGTTCTTC	CASSMGQGYNEQFF
.	TRBJ1-1	few	TRBV11-2	TGTGCCAGCACCTTCGAGACAGTGAACACTGAAGCTTTCTTT	CASTFETVNTEAFF
TRBD1	TRBJ1-4	many	TRBV5-1	TGCGCCAGCAGCCCTGCCATGGGACAGCAACAAGGAAGTGAAAAACTGTTTTTT	CASSPAMGQQQGSEKLFF
.	TRBJ1-5	many	TRBV20-1	TGCAGTGCTAGAGTAGGTAGCAATCAGCCCCAGCATTTT	CSARVGSNQPQHF
.	TRBJ2-7	.	TRBV5-6	TGTGCCAGCAGCTACCGGGGCGCCTACGAGCAGTACTTC	CASSYRGAYEQYF
.	TRBJ2-5	.	TRBV25-1	TGTGCCAGCAGTGAGCAGGAAGGGACCCGGTACTTC	CASSEQEGTRYF
TRBD1	TRBJ2-7	few	TRBV29-1	TGCAGCGTCGCGGACAGGTATGGCGAGCAGTACTTC	CSVADRYGEQYF
TRBD1	TRBJ1-5	.	TRBV19	TGTGCCAGTAGTGCCGGGACAGGGCCCGCGGGGAATCAGCCCCAGCATTTT	CASSAGTGPAGNQPQHF
TRBD2	TRBJ2-7	many	TRBV11-2	TGTGCCAGCAGCCCGTCGAGCGGGAGTTCCTACGAGCAGTACTTC	CASSPSSGSSYEQYF
.	TRBJ1-1	.	TRBV7-9	TGTGCCAGCAGCCTCAGGGGAGGGGGTGGAGCTTTCTTT	CASSLRGGGGAFF
TRBD1	TRBJ1-1	.	TRBV10-3	TGTGCCATCGGTGAGCCGGGACAGGGGAACACTGAAGCTTTCTTT	CAIGEPGQGNTEAFF
TRBD2	TRBJ2-2	many	TRBV7-2	TGTGCCAGCAGCTTAGTTGGTGGCGGGAGGGGTGCCGGGGAGCTGTTTTTT	CASSLVGGGRGAGELFF
.	TRBJ2-5	.	TRBV6-5	TGTGCCAGCAGTTACTCGCAGTCGGGATTCCAAGAGACCCAGTACTTC	CASSYSQSGFQETQYF
.	TRBJ2-7	many	TRBV30	TGTGCCCCGTCACTAACGGTTTACGAGCAGTACTTC	CAPSLTVYEQYF
.	TRBJ2-7	.	TRBV10-3	TGTGCCATCAGTGACAGGGGGGGCGAGCAGTACTTC	CAISDRGGEQYF
.	TRBJ1-2	few	TRBV4-1	TGCGCCAGCAGCCAAGCGACCCCAGGGGGCTACACCTTC	CASSQATPGGYTF